Described below is a single TCR beta chain sequence and its context. Original data processing: Reference gene primer amplification gave estimated nucleated cell counts. Assay used: immunoSEQ multiplex PCR; TCRdb lists only in-frame clones, some missing. The DNA was the basis for D and trimming; V, J and clone size are from that table. This table has 150,000 to 200,000 clones, about 86% appearing once. Seattle's cohort entered during active infection and was followed longitudinally. This entry is derived from a study of blood T cell repertoires in COVID-19. Study at large: Sites across the United States, Italy and Spain contributed samples from acute and convalescent COVID-19. From T cells, B-cell-depleted T cells, or PBMCs came the material, which was cDNA or gDNA.

The V gene's germline CDR1 is SQVTM and CDR2 ANQGSEA. The CDR3 length is 16 residues. The germline V and J ends were trimmed by 5 bases and 0 bases, with 17 bases remaining between them. This chain connects TRBV29-1 to TRBJ2-4; tentatively, D is TRBD1 (5 bases). This clonotype originated in an older woman with COVID-19, enrolled during active disease. Material: peripheral blood. The CDR3 nucleotides read TGCAGCGTTTTTACAGGAGTCGTACTAGCCAAAAACATTCAGTACTTC. This sequence encodes CSVFTGVVLAKNIQYF.